This T cell receptor beta chain derives from a study of regulatory T cells in long-lasting Graves disease. Indicated time point: newly diagnosed GD, antithyroid drugs for less than 3 months. The authors made the TCR library using RNA they extracted from PBMCs. In this sample, this clonotype turned up many times. Investigators prepared the TCR beta libraries by applying iRepertoire HTBI primers and Arm-PCR of CDR3 regions. TCRdb reanalysed the multiplex PCR reads using MiXCR and keeps one entry per CDR3 protein. The sample has some 500,000 distinct CDR3 sequences, roughly 12% seen once; the top ten hold 8.5% to 10%. These records were also assigned to another study, of T cells in Graves' hyperthyroidism and ophthalmopathy. This second study notes: Aged 18 to 65, the patients had hyperthyroidism that was newly diagnosed and had lasted under 2 months. Clinical symptoms, serum thyroxine, TRAb, thyroid ultrasound and orbital computed tomography informed diagnoses. A first-round RT-PCR of the TCR CDR3 used the HTBI primer set.

The sequence came from a man aged 25 to 40 with Graves disease. This specimen was peripheral blood mononuclear cells (PBMCs), taken at new diagnosis, from a patient treated with antithyroid drugs.

The CDR3 bases are TGTGCCAGCACCCGGCGGGAGGTCGGGAATGAGCAGTTCTTC. Encoded protein: CASTRREVGNEQFF. V gene TRBV2 combines with J gene TRBJ2-1, with TRBD2 matching over 8 bases. In germline, CDR1 is SNHLY, CDR2 FYNNEI. The CDR3 is 14 amino acids. The trim removed 7 bases at V and 7 bases at J, leaving 9 bases unmatched.